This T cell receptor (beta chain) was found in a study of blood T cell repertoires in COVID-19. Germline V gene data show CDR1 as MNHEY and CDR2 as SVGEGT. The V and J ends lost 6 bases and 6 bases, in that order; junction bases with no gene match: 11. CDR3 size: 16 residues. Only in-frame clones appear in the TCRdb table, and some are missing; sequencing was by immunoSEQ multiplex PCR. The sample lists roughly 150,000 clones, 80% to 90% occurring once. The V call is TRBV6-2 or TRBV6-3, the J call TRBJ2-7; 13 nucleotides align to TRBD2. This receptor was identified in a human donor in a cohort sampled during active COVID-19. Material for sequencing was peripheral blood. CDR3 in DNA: TGTGCCAGCAGCGGGACAGGGACTAGCGGGACTGCCGAGCAGTACTTC. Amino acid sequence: CASSGTGTSGTAEQYF.